The 26 T cell receptor beta chains reported below all come from one sample, sequenced in a study of T cells after yellow fever vaccination. MiXCR, run by TCRdb on the 5' RACE reads, gives a single entry per CDR3 protein. The data show hundreds of thousands of distinct CDR3 sequences, with 15% to 20% seen just once and roughly a sixth held by the top ten. The sequencing here drew on PBMCs, taken before the yellow fever booster vaccination. All receptors come from a man aged 18 to 35 who received the YFV17D yellow fever vaccine.

The rearrangement joins TRBV5-6 to TRBJ2-3; 7 bases match TRBD1. The trim removed 10 bases at V and 6 bases at J, leaving 11 bases unmatched. The CDR3 is 13 amino acids. Germline V gene sequence: CDR1 SGHDT, CDR2 YYEEEE. The CDR3 DNA follows: TGTGCCTGCGGACAACTACAGGGGGATACGCAGTATTTT. It yields the protein CACGQLQGDTQYF. Filled out from reference TRBV5-6 and TRBJ2-3, the complete variable domain reads DAGVTQSPTHLIKTRGQQVTLRCSPKSGHDTVSWYQQALGQGPQFIFQYYEEEERQRGNFPDRFSGHQFPNYSSELNVNALLLGDSALYLCACGQLQGDTQYFGPGTRLTVL.

The rearrangement joins TRBV4-1 to TRBJ2-7; maybe TRBD2 (6 bases). The CDR3 has 14 residues. V dropped 8 bases and J dropped 4 bases, with 18 bases sitting between them. CDR1 is MGHRA, CDR2 YSYEKL, per germline. In DNA form, the CDR3 reads TGCGCCAGCGGGCCCCCGGGAGTAGTTTACGAGCAGTACTTC. Amino acids: CASGPPGVVYEQYF.

This clonotype was picked up a small number of times. V usage is TRBV5-1 and J usage is TRBJ2-2; 9 positions agree with TRBD2. This CDR3 is built from 16 residues. In germline, CDR1 is SGHRS, CDR2 YFSETQ. V was clipped by 3 bases and J by 4 bases; unmatched bases: 7. The CDR3 DNA follows: TGCGCCAGCAGCTGGGCGCGCGGGGGGGCCACCGGGGAGCTGTTTTTT. It encodes CASSWARGGATGELFF.

This chain joins TRBV7-8 and TRBJ1-2; 7 bases agree with TRBD1. The V segment lost 1 base and the J segment 4 bases; nucleotides outside the gene matches: 6. There are 15 residues in the CDR3. Germline lookup yields CDR1 SGHVS and CDR2 FQNEAQ. The DNA for the CDR3 is TGTGCCAGCAGCTTAGAAGGGGCAGGGGGCTATGGCTACACCTTC. It codes for CASSLEGAGGYGYTF.

In its sample, this clonotype was seen a few times. The J gene is TRBJ1-6, the V gene TRBV7-2; 7 bases align to TRBD1. This CDR3 is 14 amino acids long. V lost 3 bases, J lost 5 bases, and 1 base stayed unmatched. Germline values: CDR1 SGHTA, CDR2 FQGNSA. The CDR3 DNA reads TGTGCCAGCAGCTTCGGGACAGATAATTCACCCCTCCACTTT. Encoded protein: CASSFGTDNSPLHF.

The chain couples TRBV5-1 to TRBJ1-3; D is uncertain. V gave up 4 bases and J gave up 4 bases, with 12 bases separating them. Germline V gives CDR1 SGHRS, CDR2 YFSETQ. The length of the CDR3 is 14 residues. The CDR3: CASSPGSAGNTIYF. CDR3 sequence (DNA): TGCGCCAGCAGCCCGGGGTCGGCCGGAAACACCATATATTTT.

The chain joins TRBV27 to TRBJ2-5; no clear D. The CDR3 runs to 14 residues. Per the germline V gene, CDR1 is MNHEY and CDR2 is SMNVEV (reference sequence). The V end lost 5 bases, the J end lost 1 base, and 11 bases lay between the germline ends. CDR3 in DNA: TGTGCCAGCAGTAGGTATTCCGCCCAAGAGACCCAGTACTTC. Amino acids: CASSRYSAQETQYF.

This clonotype was counted a few times. A read error may be the cause here, since a much bigger clone is one base away. V is TRBV7-9 and J is TRBJ2-7; D is unclear. Trimming took off 5 bases at V and 2 bases at J, with 10 bases between the two ends. The V gene's germline CDR1 is SEHNR and CDR2 FQNEAQ (reference sequence). The CDR3 sequence is 13 residues long. The CDR3 bases are TGTGCCAGCAGCCCCGGACGGGCCTACGAGCAGTACTTC. Translating it yields CASSPGRAYEQYF.

This clonotype was counted many times. The V and J genes are TRBV29-1 and TRBJ2-3; 9 positions match TRBD1. Germline V gives CDR1 SQVTM, CDR2 ANQGSEA. The CDR3 has 15 residues. Losses at the gene ends were 6 bases for V and 4 bases for J; bases not matched to a gene: 11. CDR3 coding DNA: TGCAGCGTAGCACGGGGACAGGGAAACGCAGATACGCAGTATTTT. Its protein is CSVARGQGNADTQYF.

The chain is built from TRBV5-5 and TRBJ1-6, with 8 bases fitting TRBD1. J was trimmed by 3 bases and V by 4 bases; bases with no gene match: 6. Germline loops: CDR1 SGHKS, CDR2 YYEKEE (reference sequence). The CDR3 has 16 amino acids. The CDR3 DNA is TGTGCCAGCAGCGTGGGACAGGCTATCTATAATTCACCCCTCCACTTT. It is translated as CASSVGQAIYNSPLHF.

In this sample, this clonotype turned up a few times. The V gene is TRBV12-3 or TRBV12-4, the J gene TRBJ1-1; D may be TRBD1 (6 bases). Trimming took 7 bases from V and 7 from J, leaving 22 bases between them. The CDR3 is made up of 15 amino acids. The CDR3 nucleotides are TGTGCCAGCAACCAACAGGGACGCCCCTCAGGTGAAGCTTTCTTT. Protein product: CASNQQGRPSGEAFF.

This clonotype appeared a few times. The V and J genes are TRBV5-1 and TRBJ1-2; D unresolved. This CDR3 spans 14 amino acids. The V and J ends lost 0 bases and 8 bases respectively, with 14 bases between them. The germline gives CDR1 SGHRS, CDR2 YFSETQ. CDR3 sequence: CASSLGTSNGGYTF. The DNA of the CDR3 is TGCGCCAGCAGCTTGGGTACGTCGAACGGGGGCTACACCTTC.

The sample holds a few counts of this clonotype. The chain carries TRBV10-3 and TRBJ2-3; D uncertain. Germline CDR1 and CDR2: ENHRY and SYGVKD. The CDR3 runs to 15 residues. Trimming took 6 bases from V and 2 from J, leaving 15 bases between them. CDR3 in DNA: TGTGCCATCAGCGCCCGTGGCAGGCTCACAGATACGCAGTATTTT. Translation gives CAISARGRLTDTQYF.

In its sample, this clonotype was seen many times. This rearrangement joins TRBV20-1 to TRBJ2-4, with 10 bases that match TRBD2. V shed 6 bases, J shed 7 bases, and the junction held 12 bases outside the gene matches. The V gene's germline CDR1 is DFQATT and CDR2 SNEGSKA (reference sequence). CDR3 size: 15 residues. The chain's CDR3 is CSASERGGPGNIQYF. For the CDR3, the DNA is TGCAGTGCAAGCGAGCGGGGGGGCCCCGGGAACATTCAGTACTTC.

This chain links TRBV29-1 with TRBJ2-7, with D possibly TRBD1 on 6 matching bases. Germline assignment: CDR1 SQVTM and CDR2 ANQGSEA. Trimming cost V 3 bases and J 0 bases, with 15 bases left between them. The CDR3 contains 15 residues. In DNA, the CDR3 is TGCAGCGTTGACACCGGGGCAGGGGTCTCCTACGAGCAGTACTTC. As protein: CSVDTGAGVSYEQYF.

This clonotype was counted between two and nine times. The rearrangement links TRBV6-1 to TRBJ2-7; tentative D call: TRBD2 (5 bases). Germline V gives CDR1 MNHNS, CDR2 SASEGT. The CDR3 is 12 residues long. V lost 4 bases and J 5 bases, leaving 9 bases between the germline ends. The CDR3 DNA reads TGTGCCAGCAGTGTAGTGGGAGACGAGCAGTACTTC. Protein: CASSVVGDEQYF.

In its sample, this clonotype was seen a few times. The J gene is TRBJ2-2, the V gene TRBV6-5; D not certain. This CDR3 spans 14 amino acids. Deletions cut 7 bases from V and 3 bases from J, with 12 bases between. Germline CDR1 reads MNHEY; CDR2 reads SVGAGI. This CDR3 reads CASTRSWDTGELFF. Here the CDR3 DNA reads TGTGCCAGCACTAGGAGCTGGGACACCGGGGAGCTGTTTTTT.

This chain joins TRBV11-2 and TRBJ2-7, with no clear D. The germline CDR1 and CDR2 sequences are SGHAT and FQNNGV. The CDR3 contains 13 residues. V dropped 5 bases and J dropped 3 bases, with 11 bases sitting between them. CDR3 nucleotides: TGTGCCAGCAGCATCCGGGCTGGCTACGAGCAGTACTTC. The encoded protein is CASSIRAGYEQYF. Full variable domain (missing parts from reference TRBV11-2 and TRBJ2-7): EAGVAQSPRYKIIEKRQSVAFWCNPISGHATLYWYQQILGQGPKLLIQFQNNGVVDDSQLPKDRFSAERLKGVDSTLKIQPAKLEDSAVYLCASSIRAGYEQYFGPGTRLTVT.

This clonotype was detected once. The chain links TRBV12-3 or TRBV12-4 to TRBJ1-5, with 8 positions matching TRBD1. Trimming removed 3 bases from V and 7 bases from J; junction bases left unmatched: 5. The CDR3 covers 14 residues. The CDR3 nucleotides read TGTGCCAGCAGTTTCCGACAGGGGTTACAGCCCCAGCATTTT. Translation: CASSFRQGLQPQHF.

The rearrangement links TRBV5-8 to TRBJ1-4; D is unclear. V lost 0 bases, J lost 1 base, and 7 bases lay in between. Germline loops: CDR1 SGHTS, CDR2 YDEGEE. There are 15 residues in the CDR3. The chain's CDR3 is CASSLDLGTNEKLFF. The CDR3 nucleotides read TGTGCCAGCAGCTTGGATCTGGGAACTAATGAAAAACTGTTTTTT.

This chain joins TRBV7-9 and TRBJ1-3, with TRBD1 as a possible D gene (5 bases). This CDR3 region has 16 residues. Between the trimmed V and J ends, which lost 5 bases and 4 bases, there was a span of 18 bases. Germline V CDR1 and CDR2: SEHNR, FQNEAQ (reference sequence). The DNA for the CDR3 is TGTGCCAGCAGCCATCTGAGCCGGGGACCCGGAAACACCATATATTTT. As protein: CASSHLSRGPGNTIYF. Combining the CDR3 with reference TRBV7-9 and TRBJ1-3 gives the whole variable domain DTGVSQNPRHKITKRGQNVTFRCDPISEHNRLYWYRQTLGQGPEFLTYFQNEAQLEKSRLLSDRFSAERPKGSFSTLEIQRTEQGDSAMYLCASSHLSRGPGNTIYFGEGSWLTVV.

This clonotype was recorded a few times. As DNA, the CDR3 is TGTGCCACGCGAACAGGGTTCGAGAACTACGAGCAGTACGTC. Encoded protein: CATRTGFENYEQYV. V gene TRBV19 combines with J gene TRBJ2-7; D may be TRBD1 (6 bases). Germline V CDR1 and CDR2: LNHDA, SQIVND (reference sequence). The CDR3 contains 14 residues. Trimming shortened V by 10 bases and J by 3 bases, and 19 bases separated the two germline ends.

In its sample, this clonotype was seen many times. The chain is built from TRBV6-2 or TRBV6-3 and TRBJ2-2; tentative D call: TRBD1 (6 bases). This CDR3 has 17 residues. In germline, CDR1 is MNHEY, CDR2 SVGEGT. The ends were cut back, 2 bases at V and 1 base at J, with 14 bases in the middle. CDR3 sequence: CASSYLPSTGNTGELFF. The CDR3 DNA reads as TGTGCCAGCAGTTACCTCCCGTCGACAGGGAACACCGGGGAGCTGTTTTTT.

V is TRBV6-6 and J is TRBJ2-1, with D unclear. The germline V and J ends were trimmed by 8 bases and 8 bases, with 4 bases remaining between them. There are 9 residues in the CDR3. Germline loops: CDR1 MNHNY, CDR2 SVGAGI (reference sequence). The DNA for the CDR3 is TGTGCCAGCGGACATGAGCAGTTCTTC. It encodes CASGHEQFF.

The gene calls are TRBV7-9 and TRBJ1-6; no firm D call. CDR1 and CDR2 from the germline V gene are SEHNR and FQNEAQ (reference sequence). The CDR3 length is 12 residues. The V end lost 2 bases, the J end lost 8 bases, and 4 bases lay between the germline ends. DNA of the CDR3: TGTGCCAGCAGCTTACAGGATTCACCCCTCCACTTT. Translating it yields CASSLQDSPLHF.

Here the CDR3 reads CASSLGGTGSTDTQYF. Here the CDR3 DNA reads TGTGCCAGCAGCTTAGGTGGGACTGGTAGCACAGATACGCAGTATTTT. The chain uses TRBV7-9 and TRBJ2-3; maybe TRBD2 (6 bases). Trimming stripped 1 base from V and 0 bases from J, with 11 bases between. Per the germline V gene, CDR1 is SEHNR and CDR2 is FQNEAQ (reference sequence). This CDR3 region has 16 residues. Full variable domain (remainder filled in from reference TRBV7-9 and TRBJ2-3): DTGVSQNPRHKITKRGQNVTFRCDPISEHNRLYWYRQTLGQGPEFLTYFQNEAQLEKSRLLSDRFSAERPKGSFSTLEIQRTEQGDSAMYLCASSLGGTGSTDTQYFGPGTRLTVL.